A single sample gave rise to the 6 T cell receptor beta chains below, sequenced in a study of blood T cell repertoires in COVID-19 (dated by TCRdb to about 2020). Libraries were made using the immunoSEQ multiplex PCR assay. TCRdb re-hosts the immuneACCESS table, in-frame sequences only. Its copies lack some clones; in the studies checked, an unresolved V gene accounts for under half of them, and the cause for the rest is not known. This sample holds 270,000 or so clones; less than 85% were observed only once. The top ten hold about 1.5% of the sample. Source material: peripheral blood. The receptors were gathered from a human donor with COVID-19, enrolled during active disease. The donor label of this sample is uncertain.

This clone showed up just a few times. The J gene is TRBJ1-1, the V gene TRBV19; 7 bases line up with TRBD1. Germline V CDR1 and CDR2: LNHDA, SQIVND (reference sequence). The ends lost 3 bases at V and 6 bases at J; junction bases unmatched: 7. There are 14 residues in the CDR3. CDR3 DNA sequence: TGTGCCAGTAGTATTAGGGACAGATCTTCTGAAGCTTTCTTT. Translating it yields CASSIRDRSSEAFF.

This chain links TRBV5-4 with TRBJ2-7; 8 bases agree with TRBD2. The CDR3 is 14 amino acids. V was clipped by 0 bases and J by 4 bases; unmatched bases: 3. Per the germline V gene, CDR1 is SGHNT and CDR2 is YYREEE (reference sequence). The CDR3 loop reads CASSLVPSGYEQYF. The CDR3 DNA sequence: TGTGCCAGCAGCTTGGTCCCTAGCGGGTACGAGCAGTACTTC.

This clone has just a few counts. DNA for the CDR3: TGTGCCAGCAGCCCAAACCCGGGACAGGGTGGGGGAAACACCATATATTTT. Translated, it gives CASSPNPGQGGGNTIYF. V is TRBV7-3 and J is TRBJ1-3, with 9 positions matching TRBD1. Per germline, CDR1 SGHTA and CDR2 FQGTGA. The CDR3 totals 17 residues. V shed 5 bases, J shed 4 bases, and the junction held 12 bases outside the gene matches.

V and J are TRBV5-1 and TRBJ2-7; possible D gene TRBD2, 7 bases. This CDR3 contains 15 residues. Germline lookup yields CDR1 SGHRS and CDR2 YFSETQ. V was clipped by 0 bases and J by 7 bases, with 17 bases between them. CDR3 protein: CASSLALGGVGEQYF. CDR3 bases: TGCGCCAGCAGCTTGGCTCTAGGGGGGGTCGGAGAGCAGTACTTC.

This chain uses TRBV15 with TRBJ1-1; 8 bases line up with TRBD1. The CDR3 is 14 amino acids. V trimming: 4 bases; J trimming: 6 bases; junction bases outside the gene matches: 7. The germline V gene has CDR1 LNHNV and CDR2 YYDKDF (reference sequence). CDR3 region: CATSKGQGAPEAFF. The CDR3 DNA reads TGTGCCACCAGCAAGGGGCAGGGGGCCCCTGAAGCTTTCTTT.

This clone was observed many times. The chain employs TRBV5-6 and TRBJ1-2; D might be TRBD1 (5 bases). V dropped 4 bases and J dropped 5 bases, with 18 bases sitting between them. Germline CDR1 and CDR2: SGHDT and YYEEEE. This CDR3 region has 15 residues. The CDR3 region is CASSPITGTGYGYTF. The CDR3 region has the DNA TGTGCCAGCAGCCCGATAACGGGGACTGGGTATGGCTACACCTTC. Full variable domain (rest looked up from reference TRBV5-6 and TRBJ1-2): DAGVTQSPTHLIKTRGQQVTLRCSPKSGHDTVSWYQQALGQGPQFIFQYYEEEERQRGNFPDRFSGHQFPNYSSELNVNALLLGDSALYLCASSPITGTGYGYTFGSGTRLTVV.